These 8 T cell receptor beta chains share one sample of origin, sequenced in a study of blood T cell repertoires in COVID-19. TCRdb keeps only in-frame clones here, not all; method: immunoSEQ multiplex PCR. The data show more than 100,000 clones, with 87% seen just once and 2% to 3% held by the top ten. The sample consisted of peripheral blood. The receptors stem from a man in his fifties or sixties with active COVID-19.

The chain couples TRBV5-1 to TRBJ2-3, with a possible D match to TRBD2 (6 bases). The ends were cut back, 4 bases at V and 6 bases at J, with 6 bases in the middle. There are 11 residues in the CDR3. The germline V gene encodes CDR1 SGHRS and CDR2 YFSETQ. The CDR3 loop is CASSGGDTQYF. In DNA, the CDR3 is TGCGCCAGCAGCGGAGGGGATACGCAGTATTTT.

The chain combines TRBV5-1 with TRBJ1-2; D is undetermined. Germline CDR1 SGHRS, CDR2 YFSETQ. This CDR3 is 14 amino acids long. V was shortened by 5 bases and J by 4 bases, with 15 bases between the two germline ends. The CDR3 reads CASSSSLGGYGYTF. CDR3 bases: TGCGCCAGCAGTTCCTCTCTAGGAGGCTATGGCTACACCTTC.

The CDR3 DNA reads as TGCAGCGTTGCCAAGACAGTTAACACTGAAGCTTTCTTT. As protein: CSVAKTVNTEAFF. V usage is TRBV29-1 and J usage is TRBJ1-1, with D possibly matching TRBD1 (5 bases). Germline V lookup: CDR1 SQVTM, CDR2 ANQGSEA. The CDR3 length is 13 residues. With 4 bases removed from V and 2 bases from J, the gap between germline ends came to 11 bases. The variable domain in full, completed from reference TRBV29-1 and TRBJ1-1, reads SAVISQKPSRDICQRGTSLTIQCQVDSQVTMMFWYRQQPGQSLTLIATANQGSEATYESGFVIDKFPISRPNLTFSTLTVSNMSPEDSSIYLCSVAKTVNTEAFFGQGTRLTVV.

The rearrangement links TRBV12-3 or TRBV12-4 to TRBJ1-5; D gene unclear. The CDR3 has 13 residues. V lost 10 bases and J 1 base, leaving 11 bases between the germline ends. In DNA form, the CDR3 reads TGTGCCACGCGAGGGTCGAGCAATCAGCCCCAGCATTTT. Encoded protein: CATRGSSNQPQHF.

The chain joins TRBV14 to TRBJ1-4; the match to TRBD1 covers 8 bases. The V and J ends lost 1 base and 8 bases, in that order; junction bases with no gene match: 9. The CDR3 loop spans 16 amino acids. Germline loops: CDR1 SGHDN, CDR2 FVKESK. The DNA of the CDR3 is TGTGCCAGCAGCCAAGCGTGGCAGGGGGCTAGGGAAAAACTGTTTTTT. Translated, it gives CASSQAWQGAREKLFF.

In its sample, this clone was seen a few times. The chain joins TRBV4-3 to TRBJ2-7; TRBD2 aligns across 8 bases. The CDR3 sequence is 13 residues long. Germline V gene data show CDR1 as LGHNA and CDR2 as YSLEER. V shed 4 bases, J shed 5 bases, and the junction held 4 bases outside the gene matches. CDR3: CASSRSGDHEQYF. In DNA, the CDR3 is TGCGCCAGCAGCCGTAGCGGGGACCACGAGCAGTACTTC.

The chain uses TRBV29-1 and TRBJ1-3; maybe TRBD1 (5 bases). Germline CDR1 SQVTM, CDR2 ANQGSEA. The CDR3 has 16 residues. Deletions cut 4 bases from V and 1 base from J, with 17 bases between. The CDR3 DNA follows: TGCAGCGTTGGGGGGGTTAGTACCGATTCTGGAAACACCATATATTTT. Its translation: CSVGGVSTDSGNTIYF.

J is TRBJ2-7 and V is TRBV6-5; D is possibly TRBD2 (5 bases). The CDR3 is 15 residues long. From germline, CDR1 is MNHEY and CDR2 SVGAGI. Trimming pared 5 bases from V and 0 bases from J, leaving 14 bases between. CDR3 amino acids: CASSSLTGSSYEQYF. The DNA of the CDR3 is TGTGCCAGCAGTAGCTTAACGGGGAGCTCCTACGAGCAGTACTTC.